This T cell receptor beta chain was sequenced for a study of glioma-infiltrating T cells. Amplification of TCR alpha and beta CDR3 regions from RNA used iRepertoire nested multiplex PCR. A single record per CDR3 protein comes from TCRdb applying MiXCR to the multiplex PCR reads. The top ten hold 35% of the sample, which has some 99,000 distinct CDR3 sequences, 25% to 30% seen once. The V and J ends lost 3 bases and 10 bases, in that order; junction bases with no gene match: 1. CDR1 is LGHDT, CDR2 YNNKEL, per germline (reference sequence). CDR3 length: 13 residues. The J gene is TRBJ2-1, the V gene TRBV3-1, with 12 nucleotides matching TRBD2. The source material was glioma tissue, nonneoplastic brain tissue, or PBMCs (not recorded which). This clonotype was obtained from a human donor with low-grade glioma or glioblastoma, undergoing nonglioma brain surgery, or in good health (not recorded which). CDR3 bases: TGTGCCAGCAGCCATGGGACTAGCGGGGAGCAGTTCTTC. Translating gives CASSHGTSGEQFF.